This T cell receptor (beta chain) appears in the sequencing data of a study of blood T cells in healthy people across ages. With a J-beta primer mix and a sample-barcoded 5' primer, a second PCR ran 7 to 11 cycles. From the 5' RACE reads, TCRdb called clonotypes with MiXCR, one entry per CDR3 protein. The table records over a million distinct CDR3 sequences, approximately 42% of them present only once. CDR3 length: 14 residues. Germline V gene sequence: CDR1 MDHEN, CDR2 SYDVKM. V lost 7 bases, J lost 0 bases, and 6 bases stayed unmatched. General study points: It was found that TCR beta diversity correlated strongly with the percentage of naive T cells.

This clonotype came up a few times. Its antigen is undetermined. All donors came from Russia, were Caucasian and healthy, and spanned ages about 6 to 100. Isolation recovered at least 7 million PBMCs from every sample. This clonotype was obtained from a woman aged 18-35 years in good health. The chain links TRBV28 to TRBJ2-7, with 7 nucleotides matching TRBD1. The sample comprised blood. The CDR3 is CASKYGDSSYEQYF. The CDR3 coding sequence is TGTGCCAGCAAATACGGGGACAGCTCCTACGAGCAGTACTTC.